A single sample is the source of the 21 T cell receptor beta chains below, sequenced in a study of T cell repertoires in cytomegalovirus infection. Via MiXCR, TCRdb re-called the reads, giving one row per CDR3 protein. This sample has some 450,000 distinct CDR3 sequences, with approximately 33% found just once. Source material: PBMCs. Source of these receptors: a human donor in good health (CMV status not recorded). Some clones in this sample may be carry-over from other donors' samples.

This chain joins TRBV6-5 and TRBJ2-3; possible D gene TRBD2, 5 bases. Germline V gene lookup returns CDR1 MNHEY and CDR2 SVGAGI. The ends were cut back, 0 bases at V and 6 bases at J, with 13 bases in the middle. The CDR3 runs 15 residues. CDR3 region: CASSYSPGTHDTQYF. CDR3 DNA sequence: TGTGCCAGCAGTTACTCGCCGGGAACCCACGATACGCAGTATTTT.

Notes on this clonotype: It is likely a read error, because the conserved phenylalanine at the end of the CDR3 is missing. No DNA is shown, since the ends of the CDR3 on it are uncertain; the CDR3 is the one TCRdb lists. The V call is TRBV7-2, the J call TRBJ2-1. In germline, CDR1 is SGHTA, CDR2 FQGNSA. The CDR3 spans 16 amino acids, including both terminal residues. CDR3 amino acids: CASSFAAVRFGNEQLL.

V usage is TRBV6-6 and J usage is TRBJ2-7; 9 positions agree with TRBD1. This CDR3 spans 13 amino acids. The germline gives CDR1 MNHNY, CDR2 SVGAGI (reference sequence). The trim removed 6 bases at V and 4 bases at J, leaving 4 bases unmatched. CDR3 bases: TGTGCCAGCAGGCGGGGGACAGGGTACGAGCAGTACTTC. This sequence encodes CASRRGTGYEQYF.

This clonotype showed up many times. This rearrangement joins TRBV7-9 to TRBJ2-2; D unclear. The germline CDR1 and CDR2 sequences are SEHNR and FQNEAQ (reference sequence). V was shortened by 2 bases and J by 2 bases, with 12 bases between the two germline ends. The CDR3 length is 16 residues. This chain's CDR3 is CASSLSPTYNTGELFF. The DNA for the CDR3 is TGTGCCAGCAGCTTATCCCCCACCTACAACACCGGGGAGCTGTTTTTT.

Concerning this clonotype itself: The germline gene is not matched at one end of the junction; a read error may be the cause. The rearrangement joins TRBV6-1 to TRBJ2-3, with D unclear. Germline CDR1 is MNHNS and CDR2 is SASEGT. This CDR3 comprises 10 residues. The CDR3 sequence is CASGSDPQYF. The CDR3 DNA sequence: TGTGCCAGCGGGTCAGATCCGCAGTATTTT.

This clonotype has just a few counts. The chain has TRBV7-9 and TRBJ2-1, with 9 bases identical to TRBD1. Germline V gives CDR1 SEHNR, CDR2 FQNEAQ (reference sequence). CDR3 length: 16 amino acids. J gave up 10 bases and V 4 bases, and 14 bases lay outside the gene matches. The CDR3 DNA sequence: TGTGCCAGCAGCTCACTACCGGGACAGGGTCCCCAAGAGCAGTTCTTC. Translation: CASSSLPGQGPQEQFF.

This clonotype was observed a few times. The chain's CDR3 is CASSLSGYHGYTF. CDR3 sequence (DNA): TGTGCCAGCAGTTTATCAGGGTATCATGGCTACACCTTC. J is TRBJ1-2 and V is TRBV27, with D hard to call. CDR1 and CDR2 from the germline V gene are MNHEY and SMNVEV (reference sequence). Trimming cost V 0 bases and J 6 bases, with 8 bases left between them. This CDR3 contains 13 residues.

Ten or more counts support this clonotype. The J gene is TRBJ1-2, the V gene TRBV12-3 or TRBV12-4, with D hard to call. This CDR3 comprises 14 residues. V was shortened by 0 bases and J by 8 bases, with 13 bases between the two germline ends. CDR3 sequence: CASSLAGISRGYTF. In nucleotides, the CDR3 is TGTGCCAGCAGTTTAGCGGGGATCTCAAGGGGCTACACCTTC.

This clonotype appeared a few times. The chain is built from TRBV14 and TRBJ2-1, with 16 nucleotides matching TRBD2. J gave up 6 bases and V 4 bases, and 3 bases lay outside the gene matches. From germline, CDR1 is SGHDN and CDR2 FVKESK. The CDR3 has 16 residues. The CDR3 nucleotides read TGTGCCAGCAGCCTCGGGACTAGCGGGGGGGGCAATGAGCAGTTCTTC. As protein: CASSLGTSGGGNEQFF.

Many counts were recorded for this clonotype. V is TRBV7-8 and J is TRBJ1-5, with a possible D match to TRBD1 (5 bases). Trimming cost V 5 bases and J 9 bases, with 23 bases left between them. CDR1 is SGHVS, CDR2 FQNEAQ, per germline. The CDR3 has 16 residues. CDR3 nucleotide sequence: TGTGCCAGCAGCCTCCCGGCCGGGCCAGTCGGGGGGCCCCAGCATTTT. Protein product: CASSLPAGPVGGPQHF.

The CDR3 nucleotides are TGTGCCAGCAGCTGGGGACAGGGGGCGTCAAATCAGCCCCAGCATTTT. This codes for CASSWGQGASNQPQHF. The chain is built from TRBV5-6 and TRBJ1-5, with TRBD1 identical over 12 bases. The CDR3 has 16 residues. Trimming at V came to 3 bases and at J to 4 bases, leaving 5 bases not matched to a gene. Per the germline V gene, CDR1 is SGHDT and CDR2 is YYEEEE.

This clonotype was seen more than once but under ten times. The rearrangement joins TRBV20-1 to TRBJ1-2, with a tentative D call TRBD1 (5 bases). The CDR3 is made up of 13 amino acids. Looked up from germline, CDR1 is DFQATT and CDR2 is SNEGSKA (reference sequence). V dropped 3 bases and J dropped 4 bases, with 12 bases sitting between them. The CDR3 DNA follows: TGCAGTGCTAGTCGCGAGCAGGGCTATGGCTACACCTTC. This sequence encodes CSASREQGYGYTF.

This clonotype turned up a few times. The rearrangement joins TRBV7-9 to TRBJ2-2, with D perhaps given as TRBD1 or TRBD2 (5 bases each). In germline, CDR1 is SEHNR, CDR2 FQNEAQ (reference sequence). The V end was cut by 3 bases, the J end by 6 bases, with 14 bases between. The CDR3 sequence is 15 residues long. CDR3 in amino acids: CASSLGPPRAGELFF. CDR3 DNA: TGTGCCAGCAGCTTGGGACCTCCGAGGGCCGGGGAGCTGTTTTTT.

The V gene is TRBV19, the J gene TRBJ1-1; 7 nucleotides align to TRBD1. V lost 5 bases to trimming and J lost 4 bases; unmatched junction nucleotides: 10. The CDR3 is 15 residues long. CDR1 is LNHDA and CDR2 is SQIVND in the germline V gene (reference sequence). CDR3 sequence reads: CASSALDRVSTEAFF. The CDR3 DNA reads TGTGCCAGTAGTGCCCTTGACAGGGTAAGCACTGAAGCTTTCTTT.

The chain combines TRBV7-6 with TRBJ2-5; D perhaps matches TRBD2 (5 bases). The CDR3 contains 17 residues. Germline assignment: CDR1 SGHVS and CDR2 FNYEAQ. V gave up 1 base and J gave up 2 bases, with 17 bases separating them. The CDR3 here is CASSLGPSFGRQETQYF. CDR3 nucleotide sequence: TGTGCCAGCAGCTTAGGTCCCTCTTTTGGGAGACAAGAGACCCAGTACTTC.

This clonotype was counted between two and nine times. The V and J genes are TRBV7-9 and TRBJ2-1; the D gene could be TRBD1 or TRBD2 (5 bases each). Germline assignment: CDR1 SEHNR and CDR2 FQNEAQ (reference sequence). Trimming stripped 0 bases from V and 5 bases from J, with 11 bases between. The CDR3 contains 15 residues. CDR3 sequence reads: CASSLAVGDHNEQFF. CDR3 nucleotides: TGTGCCAGCAGCTTAGCGGTGGGGGATCACAATGAGCAGTTCTTC.

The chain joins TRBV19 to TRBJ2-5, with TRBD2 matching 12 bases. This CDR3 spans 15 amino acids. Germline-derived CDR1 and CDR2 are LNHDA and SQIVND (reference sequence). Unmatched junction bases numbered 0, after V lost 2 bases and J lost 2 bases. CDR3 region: CASSITSGGQETQYF. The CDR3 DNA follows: TGTGCCAGTAGTATAACTAGCGGGGGGCAAGAGACCCAGTACTTC.

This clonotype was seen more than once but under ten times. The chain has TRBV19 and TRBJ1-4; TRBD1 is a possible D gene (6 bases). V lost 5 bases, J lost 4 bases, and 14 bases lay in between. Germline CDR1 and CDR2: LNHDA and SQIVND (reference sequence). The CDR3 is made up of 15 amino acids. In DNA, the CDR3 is TGTGCCAGTAGTCTACGGACAGCCAATAATGAAAAACTGTTTTTT. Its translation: CASSLRTANNEKLFF.

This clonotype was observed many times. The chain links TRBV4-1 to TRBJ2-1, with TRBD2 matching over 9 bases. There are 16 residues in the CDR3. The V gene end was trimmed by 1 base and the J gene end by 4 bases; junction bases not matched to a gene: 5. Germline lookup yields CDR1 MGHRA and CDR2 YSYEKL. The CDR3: CASSQASGGPYNEQFF. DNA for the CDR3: TGCGCCAGCAGCCAAGCAAGCGGGGGGCCTTACAATGAGCAGTTCTTC.

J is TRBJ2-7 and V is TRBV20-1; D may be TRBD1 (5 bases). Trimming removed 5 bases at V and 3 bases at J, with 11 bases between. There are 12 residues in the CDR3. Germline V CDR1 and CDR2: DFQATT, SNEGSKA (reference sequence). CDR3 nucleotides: TGCAGTGCTGACATAGGGGTCTACGAGCAGTACTTC. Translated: CSADIGVYEQYF.

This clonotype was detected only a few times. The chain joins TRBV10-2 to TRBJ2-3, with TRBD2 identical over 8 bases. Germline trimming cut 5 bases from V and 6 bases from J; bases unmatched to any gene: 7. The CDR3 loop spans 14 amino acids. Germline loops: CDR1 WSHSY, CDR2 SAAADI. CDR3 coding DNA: TGCGCCAGCAGTCTAGCGGGTGCGGAGGATACGCAGTATTTT. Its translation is CASSLAGAEDTQYF.